The clone carrying this TCR beta chain is a singleton in its sample. The record originates from a study of control samples from healthy donors and cancer patients. Libraries were prepared by immunoSEQ multiplex PCR; TCRdb keeps only in-frame clonotypes and omits some of them. The table has over 120,000 clones, approximately 92% seen once. With 4 bases removed from V and 1 base from J, the gap between germline ends came to 6 bases. This CDR3 contains 13 residues. Germline V gene lookup returns CDR1 SGHNT and CDR2 YENEEA. This TCR was recovered from a man aged 25-40 years in good health. The chain is built from TRBV11-3 and TRBJ2-3; no definite D call. Sample: blood. Here the CDR3 reads CASSSPRTDTQYF. CDR3 nucleotides: TGTGCCAGCAGCTCTCCCCGCACAGATACGCAGTATTTT.